A selection of T cell receptor beta chains follows, all from one sample in a study of breast tumors, draining lymph nodes, adjacent tissues. TCRdb processed the multiplex PCR reads anew with MiXCR; each CDR3 protein has one entry. This table holds about 140,000 distinct CDR3 sequences, approximately 30% found once. The sequencing input was axillary lymph node tissue. Receptors were obtained from a female donor with breast cancer. Some clones in this sample may be carry-over from other donors' samples. The CDR3 runs from the conserved cysteine through the conserved F or W. Each record gives: clone size, V gene, D gene, CDR3 length, J gene, CDR3 DNA, CDR3 protein. A D gene is named only where the DNA matches it firmly. Size values are once, few and many counts, or a class for expanded clones, and some rows have none.

many	TRBV4-2	-	17	TRBJ1-6	TGTGCCAGCAGCCCGACGGGTGGAAAGGGGCCCGCTTCACCCCTCCACTTT	CASSPTGGKGPASPLHF
-	TRBV20-1	-	12	TRBJ1-2	TGCAGTGCTAGTGGGGCGCTTGATGGCTACACCTTC	CSASGALDGYTF
-	TRBV2	-	19	TRBJ1-6	-	CASSIYLCSVRIGDSPLHF
many	TRBV6-1	TRBD1	14	TRBJ1-6	TGTGCCAGCAAGAGACAGGGTCTTTATTCACCCCTCCACTTT	CASKRQGLYSPLHF
many	TRBV30	-	10	TRBJ2-7	TGTGCCTGGGAGAGTTACGAGCAGTACTTC	CAWESYEQYF
many	TRBV6-6	TRBD1	15	TRBJ2-7	TGTGCCAGCAGTCACTTTGGACAGGGCCAGGACGAGCAGTACTTC	CASSHFGQGQDEQYF
-	TRBV19	-	17	TRBJ2-2	TGTGCCAGTAGTATAGTTGGGAACAATGAGCACACCGGGGAGCTGTTTTTT	CASSIVGNNEHTGELFF
many	TRBV28	TRBD1	17	TRBJ1-6	TGTGCCAGCAGTTTCTCCCATGGACAGGTTGGGAGTTCACCCCTCCACTTT	CASSFSHGQVGSSPLHF
-	TRBV20-1	TRBD1	16	TRBJ2-5	TGCAGTGCTAGGCTACAGTTCGGGACAGGGGACCAGCCCCAGTACTTC	CSARLQFGTGDQPQYF
-	TRBV6-2/TRBV6-3	TRBD2	17	TRBJ2-3	TGTGCCAGCAGTCACTCGCAGGATAGCGGGGATAGAGATACGCAGTATTTT	CASSHSQDSGDRDTQYF
many	TRBV7-9	-	14	TRBJ2-3	TGTGCCAGCAGCCCCCCCCCACACACAGATACGCAGTATTTT	CASSPPPHTDTQYF
-	TRBV18	-	17	TRBJ2-5	TGTGCCAGCTCACCAATCATCACAACGAGAACGCAAGAGACCCAGTACTTC	CASSPIITTRTQETQYF
-	TRBV20-1	TRBD2	14	TRBJ2-1	TGCAGTGCCACTAGCGGGGTTTCCTACAATGAGCAGTTCTTC	CSATSGVSYNEQFF
many	TRBV20-1	-	12	TRBJ2-3	TGCAGTGCTAGAGAAAACACAGATACGCAGTATTTT	CSARENTDTQYF
many	TRBV20-1	-	15	TRBJ1-6	TGCAGTGCTTACAGGGAAAGCTCCTATAATTCACCCCTCCACTTT	CSAYRESSYNSPLHF
-	TRBV27	-	14	TRBJ1-5	TGTGCCAGCAGTTCTCAGGGAGGCAATCAGCCCCAGCATTTT	CASSSQGGNQPQHF
many	TRBV4-3	-	16	TRBJ2-1	TGCGCCAGCAGTCAGTCGGCGGGGGCAACTCGGAATGAGCAGTTCTTC	CASSQSAGATRNEQFF
-	TRBV7-8	TRBD1	16	TRBJ2-2	TGTGCCAGCAGCTTAAGGGACAGGGGGTTATCCGGGGAGCTGTTTTTT	CASSLRDRGLSGELFF
-	TRBV12-3/TRBV12-4	TRBD1	15	TRBJ1-4	TGCGCCAGCAGTTTGGGTTTAGGACAGGGGTCAAATCTGTTTTTT	CASSLGLGQGSNLFF
many	TRBV7-9	TRBD1	16	TRBJ2-3	TGTGCCAGCAGCTTTAATAGGGACAGGGGGGCAGATACGCAGTATTTT	CASSFNRDRGADTQYF
many	TRBV19	-	14	TRBJ1-2	TGTGCCAGTAGTCGTGGGGGCATGGATAGTGGCTACACCTTC	CASSRGGMDSGYTF
few	TRBV30	-	13	TRBJ1-4	TGTGCCTCCTCCCGAGCAACTAATGAAAAACTGTTTTTT	CASSRATNEKLFF
many	TRBV3-1	-	16	TRBJ2-7	TGTGCCAGCAGCCAAGATTCAGGGGCGAGCTCCTACGAGCAGTACTTC	CASSQDSGASSYEQYF
many	TRBV5-5	-	12	TRBJ2-1	TGTGCCAGCAGCTCTTGGACAGCAGAAACGTTCTTC	CASSSWTAETFF
-	TRBV3-1	TRBD2	14	TRBJ2-7	TGTGCCAGCAGCCACCTGGGACTAGGCAGCGAGCAGTACTTC	CASSHLGLGSEQYF
many	TRBV7-8	TRBD1	16	TRBJ1-4	TGTGCCAGCAGCTCATCTCTGGGGACAGGTGGACTGGGACTGTTTTTT	CASSSSLGTGGLGLFF